Below, 9 T cell receptor beta chains from the same sample are listed, as sequenced in a study of blood T cell repertoires in COVID-19. The assay was immunoSEQ multiplex PCR, and TCRdb's table has in-frame clones only and misses some. This table has roughly 250,000 clones, approximately 91% appearing once. Sequenced input: peripheral blood. Receptors were obtained from a middle-aged woman who had recovered from COVID-19.

The gene calls are TRBV29-1 and TRBJ2-7; D perhaps matches TRBD2 (5 bases). Trimming stripped 7 bases from V and 1 base from J, with 14 bases between. Germline assignment: CDR1 SQVTM and CDR2 ANQGSEA. The length of the CDR3 is 13 residues. The CDR3 DNA is TGCAGCGCAGCGGCAGCCCTTTCCTACGAGCAGTACTTC. As protein: CSAAAALSYEQYF.

The gene calls are TRBV6-2 or TRBV6-3 and TRBJ1-5; D not certain. Trimming pared 5 bases from V and 7 bases from J, leaving 12 bases between. The CDR3 sequence is 13 residues long. From germline, CDR1 is MNHEY and CDR2 SVGEGT. This CDR3 reads CASSDPSGQPQHF. CDR3 bases: TGTGCCAGCAGTGACCCATCGGGACAGCCCCAGCATTTT.

The chain employs TRBV5-1 and TRBJ1-2; perhaps TRBD1 as D (5 bases). The length of the CDR3 is 14 residues. Per the germline V gene, CDR1 is SGHRS and CDR2 is YFSETQ. The ends were cut back, 6 bases at V and 2 bases at J, with 14 bases in the middle. CDR3 amino acids: CASTVSPGNYGYTF. The CDR3 nucleotides read TGCGCCAGCACCGTGTCGCCAGGGAACTATGGCTACACCTTC.

This rearrangement joins TRBV30 to TRBJ1-1; maybe TRBD1 (5 bases). This CDR3 is 13 amino acids long. The germline CDR1 and CDR2 sequences are GTSNPN and SVGIG (reference sequence). V lost 3 bases to trimming and J lost 6 bases, with 14 bases between them. This CDR3 reads CAWSAPGAAEAFF. The CDR3 coding sequence is TGTGCCTGGAGCGCGCCTGGGGCAGCTGAAGCTTTCTTT.

The rearrangement links TRBV28 to TRBJ1-2, with D maybe TRBD1 (6 bases). The CDR3 has 12 amino acids. Germline V gene data show CDR1 as MDHEN and CDR2 as SYDVKM. With 6 bases removed from V and 7 bases from J, the gap between germline ends came to 12 bases. The CDR3, as DNA: TGTGCCAGCAGCCGGACAGTCTCTGGCTACACCTTC. Translating it yields CASSRTVSGYTF.

The CDR3 spells CAWNMDSTGELFF. DNA for the CDR3: TGTGCCTGGAATATGGACAGCACCGGGGAGCTGTTTTTT. The chain has TRBV30 and TRBJ2-2, with D maybe TRBD1 (6 bases). The V gene lost 4 bases and the J gene lost 4 bases, with 10 bases spanning the gap. This CDR3 is 13 amino acids long. CDR1 and CDR2 from the germline V gene are GTSNPN and SVGIG (reference sequence).

This chain uses TRBV5-5 with TRBJ2-7; 9 bases align to TRBD1. The germline CDR1 and CDR2 sequences are SGHKS and YYEKEE (reference sequence). V lost 4 bases, J lost 5 bases, and 10 bases stayed unmatched. The CDR3 totals 15 residues. CDR3 sequence reads: CASSHARTGDDEQYF. The CDR3 DNA sequence: TGTGCCAGCAGCCACGCCCGGACAGGGGACGACGAGCAGTACTTC. Variable domain in full (rest from reference TRBV5-5 and TRBJ2-7): DAGVTQSPTHLIKTRGQQVTLRCSPISGHKSVSWYQQVLGQGPQFIFQYYEKEERGRGNFPDRFSARQFPNYSSELNVNALLLGDSALYLCASSHARTGDDEQYFGPGTRLTVT.

CDR3 coding DNA: TGTGCCAGCAGCTTAAGCGGGACTAGCTCCTATAATTCACCCCTCCACTTT. As protein: CASSLSGTSSYNSPLHF. The gene calls are TRBV7-9 and TRBJ1-6; a possible D gene is TRBD1 (5 bases). The CDR3 has 17 residues. V shed 2 bases and J shed 0 bases, with 11 bases lying between them. CDR1 is SEHNR and CDR2 is FQNEAQ in the germline V gene (reference sequence).

This chain connects TRBV30 to TRBJ1-4, with D hard to call. The CDR3 spans 15 residues. CDR1 and CDR2 (germline): GTSNPN, SVGIG (reference sequence). Trimming removed 2 bases at V and 7 bases at J, with 17 bases between. The CDR3 bases are TGTGCCTGGAGTTTAAGGCGCCAGAGGAGTGAAAAACTGTTTTTT. This sequence encodes CAWSLRRQRSEKLFF.